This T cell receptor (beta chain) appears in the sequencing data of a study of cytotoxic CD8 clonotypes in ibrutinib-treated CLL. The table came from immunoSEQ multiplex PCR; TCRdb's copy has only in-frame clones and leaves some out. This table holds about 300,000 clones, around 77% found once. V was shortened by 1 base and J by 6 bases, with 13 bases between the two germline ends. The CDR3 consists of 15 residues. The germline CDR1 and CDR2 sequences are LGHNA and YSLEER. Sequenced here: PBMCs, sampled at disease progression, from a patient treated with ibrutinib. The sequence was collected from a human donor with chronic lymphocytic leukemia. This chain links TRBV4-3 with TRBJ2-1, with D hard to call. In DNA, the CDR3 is TGCGCCAGCAGCCAAGTTTTTAGGGAAAGCAATGAGCAGTTCTTC. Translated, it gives CASSQVFRESNEQFF.